What follows are 3 T cell receptor beta chains derived from one specimen sequenced in a study of OX40 agonist ivuxolimab in advanced cancers. TCRdb's copy holds only in-frame clones and misses some; the assay was immunoSEQ multiplex PCR. The table includes about 49,000 clones, approximately 84% detected once. Sequencing used CD4+ or CD8+ T cells sorted from blood, obtained in a trial of the OX40 agonist ivuxolimab. The receptors were sampled from an adult with an advanced solid tumor such as melanoma, head and neck, liver or kidney cancer.

The V gene is TRBV13, the J gene TRBJ2-7; the D gene is possibly TRBD2 (6 bases). Germline V gene sequence: CDR1 PRHDT, CDR2 FYEKMQ (reference sequence). Deletions cut 5 bases from V and 2 bases from J, with 19 bases between. The CDR3 is 16 residues long. This CDR3 reads CASSLGTRRSTYEQYF. Written as DNA, the CDR3 is TGTGCCAGCAGCCTCGGGACTCGCCGATCAACCTACGAGCAGTACTTC.

The chain links TRBV9 to TRBJ2-5; 8 bases are shared with TRBD2. Germline V CDR1 and CDR2: SGDLS, YYNGEE. The CDR3 spans 14 residues. V shed 1 base and J 5 bases; nucleotides not matched to a gene: 4. CDR3 nucleotide sequence: TGTGCCAGCAGCGTAAGGACTAGCTGGGAGACCCAGTACTTC. This encodes CASSVRTSWETQYF.

Notes on this clone: Its ends do not fully match the called genes, so a read error is possible. CDR3 bases: TGTGCCAGTAGTATACCGGACAGGGCCTCGCGGGAGGTCTTT. This codes for CASSIPDRASREVF. The rearrangement joins TRBV19 to TRBJ1-1, with 8 bases lining up with TRBD1. Germline CDR1 and CDR2: LNHDA and SQIVND (reference sequence). The CDR3 runs to 14 residues.